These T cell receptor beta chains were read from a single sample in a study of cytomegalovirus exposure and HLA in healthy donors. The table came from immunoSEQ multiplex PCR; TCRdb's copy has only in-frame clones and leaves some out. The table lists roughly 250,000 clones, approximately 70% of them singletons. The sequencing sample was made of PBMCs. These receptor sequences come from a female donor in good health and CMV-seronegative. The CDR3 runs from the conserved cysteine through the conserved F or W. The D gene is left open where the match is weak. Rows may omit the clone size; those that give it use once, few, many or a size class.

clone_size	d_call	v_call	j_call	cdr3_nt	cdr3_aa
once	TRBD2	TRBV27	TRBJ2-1	TGTGCCAGCAGGACCTCCGGGACTAGGCGCTACAATGAGCAGTTCTTC	CASRTSGTRRYNEQFF
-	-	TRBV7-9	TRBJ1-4	TGTGCCAGCCGAGCCAGGGATCTTGATGAAAAACTGTTTTTT	CASRARDLDEKLFF
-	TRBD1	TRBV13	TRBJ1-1	TGTGCCAGCAGCCCCACGGACAGGGGGCAGGGAGGCACTGAAGCTTTCTTT	CASSPTDRGQGGTEAFF
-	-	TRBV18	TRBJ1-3	TGTGCCAGCTCGCCTGCTGGACAGCCAGGTGGAAACACCATATATTTT	CASSPAGQPGGNTIYF
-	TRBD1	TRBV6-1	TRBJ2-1	TGTGCCAGCAGCGCGGGACAGGACCAAGGGGATGAGCAGTTCTTC	CASSAGQDQGDEQFF
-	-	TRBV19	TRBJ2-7	TGTGCCAGTCCTACTGGCGGAGGTCTAATATACGAGCAGTACTTC	CASPTGGGLIYEQYF
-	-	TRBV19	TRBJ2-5	TGTGCCAGTAGACCGGGAGTGGCAGAGACCCAGTACTTC	CASRPGVAETQYF
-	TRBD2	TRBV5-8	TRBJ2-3	TGTGCCAGCAGCGAATTGGGGTTGCGGGAGGGAGGGGATACGCAGTATTTT	CASSELGLREGGDTQYF
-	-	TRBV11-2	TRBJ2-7	TGTGCCAGCAGCCTCTCGACGGGGAGCTCCTACGAGCAGTACTTC	CASSLSTGSSYEQYF
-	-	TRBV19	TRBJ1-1	TGTGCCAGTAGTATATTTACAGGGACGGACACTGAAGCTTTCTTT	CASSIFTGTDTEAFF
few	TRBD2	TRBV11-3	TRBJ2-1	TGTGCCAGCAGCCGCTCGACTAGCGGGAAGGGCTACAATGAGCAGTTCTTC	CASSRSTSGKGYNEQFF
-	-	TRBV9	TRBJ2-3	TGTGCCAGCAGCGTATCAGCGGCGGCAGATACGCAGTATTTT	CASSVSAAADTQYF
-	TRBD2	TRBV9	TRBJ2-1	TGTGCCAGCAGCTCGGCCGGGACTAGCGGGTACAATGAGCAGTTCTTC	CASSSAGTSGYNEQFF
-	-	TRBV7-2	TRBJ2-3	TGTGCCAGCAGCTTAGAGGACACTACCTCAGATACGCAGTATTTT	CASSLEDTTSDTQYF
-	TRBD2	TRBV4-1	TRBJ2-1	TGCGCCAGCAGCCAAATGGGACTAGCGGGAGGGCGGTTCTTC	CASSQMGLAGGRFF
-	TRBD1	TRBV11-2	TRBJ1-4	TGTGCCAGCAGCAAGACAGGGGAAGCAACTAATGAAAAACTGTTTTTT	CASSKTGEATNEKLFF
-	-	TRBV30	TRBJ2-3	TGTGCCTGGAGGGCCTGGCAAGATACGCAGTATTTT	CAWRAWQDTQYF
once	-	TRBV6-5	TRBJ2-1	TGTGCCAGCAGTTACTTTGCTTCGAGCTCCTACAATGAGCAGTTCTTC	CASSYFASSSYNEQFF
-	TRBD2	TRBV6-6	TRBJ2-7	TGTGCCAGCAGTTACCCGGTGGGAGGGGACCCCTACGAGCAGTACTTC	CASSYPVGGDPYEQYF
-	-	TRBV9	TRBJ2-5	TGTGCCAGCAGCGTAGGCGGGCCTCAAGAGGAGACCCAGTACTTC	CASSVGGPQEETQYF
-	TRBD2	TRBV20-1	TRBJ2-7	TGCAGCGCGGGGGTAACCTACGAGCAGTACTTC	CSAGVTYEQYF
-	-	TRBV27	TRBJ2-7	TGTGCCAGCAGCTTATCCAGGGCCAACCCCACAATTGAGCAGTACTTC	CASSLSRANPTIEQYF
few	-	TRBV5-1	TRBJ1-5	TGCGCCAGCAGCTTGGAACCTCAGGGGAGCAGCAATCAGCCCCAGCATTTT	CASSLEPQGSSNQPQHF
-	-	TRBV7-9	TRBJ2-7	TGTGCCAGCAGTCTAGGGGGGGGAAACGAGCAGTACTTC	CASSLGGGNEQYF
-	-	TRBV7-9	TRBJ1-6	TGTGCAGTTGAGGAGGCCCGCTCCTATAATTCACCCCTCCACTTT	CAVEEARSYNSPLHF
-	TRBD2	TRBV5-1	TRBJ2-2	TGCGCCAGCAGCTTTTTCGGTACGTCGCAGGTGGCTAGCGGAGGGGACACCGGGGAGCTGTTTTTT	CASSFFGTSQVASGGDTGELFF
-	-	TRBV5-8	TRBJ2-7	TGTGCCAGCAGTAGGGGGTGGTTCTACGAGCAGTACTTC	CASSRGWFYEQYF
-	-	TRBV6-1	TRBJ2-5	TGTGCCAGCAGTGATCCCCGCAGGGATCCCAAAGAGACCCAGTACTTC	CASSDPRRDPKETQYF
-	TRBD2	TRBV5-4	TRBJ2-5	TGTGCCAGCAGCTTGCCCCCGCGGGGGGGAGGAGGGGAGACCCAGTACTTC	CASSLPPRGGGGETQYF
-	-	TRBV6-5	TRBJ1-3	TGTGCCAGCAGTCTCAGGGTTAGCTCTGGAAACACCATATATTTT	CASSLRVSSGNTIYF
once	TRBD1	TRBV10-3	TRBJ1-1	TGTGCCATCAGTGAGTCCAGACAGGGGATCTCAGCTTTCTTT	CAISESRQGISAFF
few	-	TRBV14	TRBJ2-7	TGTGCCAGCAGCCAAGCCGGTTACGAGCAGTACTTC	CASSQAGYEQYF
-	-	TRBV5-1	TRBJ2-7	TGCGCCAGCAGCCCGGGTCCATCCACCTCCTACGAGCAGTACTTC	CASSPGPSTSYEQYF
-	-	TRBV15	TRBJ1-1	TGTGCCACCAGCAGTGTAAGCCTTCGAGTGAACACTGAAGCTTTCTTT	CATSSVSLRVNTEAFF
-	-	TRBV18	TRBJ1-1	TGTGCCAGCTCGGGGGACTTTGGGACCACTGAAGCTTTCTTT	CASSGDFGTTEAFF
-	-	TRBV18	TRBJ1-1	TGTGCCAGCTCACCGGCGGGGAACACTGAAGCTTTCTTT	CASSPAGNTEAFF
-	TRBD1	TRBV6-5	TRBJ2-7	TGTGCCAGCAGTTACGTGGGACAGGGGCACTACGAGCAGTACTTC	CASSYVGQGHYEQYF
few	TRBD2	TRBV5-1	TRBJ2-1	TGCGCCAGCAGTCCCGGTGGACTAGCGGGATACAATGAGCAGTTCTTC	CASSPGGLAGYNEQFF
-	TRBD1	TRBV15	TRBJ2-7	TGTGCCACCAGCAGCTCAGGGGGAACCTACGAGCAGTACTTC	CATSSSGGTYEQYF
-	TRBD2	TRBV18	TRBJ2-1	TGTGCCAGCTCACCACCTAGCGGGAGCCGTAGCTCCTACAATGAGCAGTTCTTC	CASSPPSGSRSSYNEQFF
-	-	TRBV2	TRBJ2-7	TGTGCCAGCAGTGTGACTAATGAGCAGTACTTC	CASSVTNEQYF
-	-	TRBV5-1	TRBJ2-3	TGCGCCAGCAGCTTTACTACTAGCACTAGCACAGATACGCAGTATTTT	CASSFTTSTSTDTQYF
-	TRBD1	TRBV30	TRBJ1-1	TGTGCCTGGCGGACAGGGGGCCGAACTGAAGCTTTCTTT	CAWRTGGRTEAFF
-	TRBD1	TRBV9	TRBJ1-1	TGTGCCATCCCGGGACAGGGGGCAAGGATGAACACTGAAGCTTTCTTT	CAIPGQGARMNTEAFF
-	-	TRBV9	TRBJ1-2	TGTGCCAGCAGCGTAGGAACAGATTATGGCTACACCTTC	CASSVGTDYGYTF
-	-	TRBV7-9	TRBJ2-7	TGTGCCAGCAGCTTAGGAACAGTCAACGAGCAGTACTTC	CASSLGTVNEQYF
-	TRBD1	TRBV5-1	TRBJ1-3	TGCGCCAGCAGCTTGGGAACAGGGGGCTCTGGAAACACCATATATTTT	CASSLGTGGSGNTIYF
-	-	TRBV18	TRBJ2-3	TGTGCCAGCTCACCACCGGGCCTATCAGATACGCAGTATTTT	CASSPPGLSDTQYF
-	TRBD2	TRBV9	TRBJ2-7	TGTGCCAGCAGCCCCCAGGGACTAGCGGGAGACTCCTACGAGCAGTACTTC	CASSPQGLAGDSYEQYF
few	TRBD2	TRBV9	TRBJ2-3	TGTGCCAGCAGCGGGGCTAGCGGGAGCGAGGATACGCAGTATTTT	CASSGASGSEDTQYF
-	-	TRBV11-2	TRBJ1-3	TGTGCCAGCAGCTTATTGGAGGGAAACACCATATATTTT	CASSLLEGNTIYF
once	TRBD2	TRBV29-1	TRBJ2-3	TGCAGCGTCCTCATGGGACTTAGCGGGAGCACAGATACGCAGTATTTT	CSVLMGLSGSTDTQYF
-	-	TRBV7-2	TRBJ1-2	TGTGCCAGCAGCTCCCCATGGACAGCCAGGAGGGGATGGGGGGGCACCTTC	CASSSPWTARRGWGGTF
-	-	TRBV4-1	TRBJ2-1	TGCGCCAGCAGCCATATCTCAGGGGACAATGAGCAGTTCTTC	CASSHISGDNEQFF